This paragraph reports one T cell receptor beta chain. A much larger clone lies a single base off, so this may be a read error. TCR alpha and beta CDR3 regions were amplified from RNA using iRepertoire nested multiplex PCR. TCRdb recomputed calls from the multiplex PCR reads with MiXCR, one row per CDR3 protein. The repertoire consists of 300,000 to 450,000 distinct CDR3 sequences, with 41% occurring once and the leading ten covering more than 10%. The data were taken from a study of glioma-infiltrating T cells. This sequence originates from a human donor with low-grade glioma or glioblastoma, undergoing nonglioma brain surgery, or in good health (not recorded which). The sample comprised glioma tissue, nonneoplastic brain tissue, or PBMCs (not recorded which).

CDR3 sequence: CATSSGQGVYGQYF. The CDR3 bases are TGTGCCACCAGCAGCGGACAGGGGGTTTACGGGCAGTACTTC. The rearrangement joins TRBV15 to TRBJ2-7; 10 bases align to TRBD1. The CDR3 has 14 residues. Germline CDR1 reads LNHNV; CDR2 reads YYDKDF (reference sequence). The full variable domain, with the rest looked up from reference TRBV15 and TRBJ2-7, is DAMVIQNPRYQVTQFGKPVTLSCSQTLNHNVMYWYQQKSSQAPKLLFHYYDKDFNNEADTPDNFQSRRPNTSFCFLDIRSPGLGDTAMYLCATSSGQGVYGQYFGPGTRLTVT.